Sequencing of this T cell receptor beta chain was carried out in a study of shared clonotypes between healthy human individuals. Looking at the study overall: Aged between 18 and 49, the donors were two women and three men. Plates per donor: three CD4 naive, three CD4 memory, two CD8 naive, one CD8 memory. General study findings and limits: Relative to clonotypes present in all four donors, those not shared had lower generation probabilities.

The data were produced by immunoSEQ multiplex PCR, yet TCRdb's version contains in-frame clones alone and is incomplete. The sample yields 900,000 to 1,200,000 clones, around 78% seen once. The CDR3 covers 15 residues. Trimming shortened V by 0 bases and J by 3 bases, and 13 bases separated the two germline ends. Per the germline V gene, CDR1 is SGHRS and CDR2 is YFSETQ. Concerning this clone: Its antigen is as yet unknown.

The sequence was obtained from a man aged 18 to 35 in good health. Some clones in this sample may be carry-over from other donors' samples. The chain is built from TRBV5-1 and TRBJ2-7, with D possibly TRBD1 on 6 matching bases. The sequencing sample was made of memory CD4+ T cells from PBMCs. Subset: CD45RA-negative fraction. The CDR3 DNA reads as TGCGCCAGCAGCTTGGGTGGTAGGGGGAACTACGAGCAGTACTTC. As protein: CASSLGGRGNYEQYF.